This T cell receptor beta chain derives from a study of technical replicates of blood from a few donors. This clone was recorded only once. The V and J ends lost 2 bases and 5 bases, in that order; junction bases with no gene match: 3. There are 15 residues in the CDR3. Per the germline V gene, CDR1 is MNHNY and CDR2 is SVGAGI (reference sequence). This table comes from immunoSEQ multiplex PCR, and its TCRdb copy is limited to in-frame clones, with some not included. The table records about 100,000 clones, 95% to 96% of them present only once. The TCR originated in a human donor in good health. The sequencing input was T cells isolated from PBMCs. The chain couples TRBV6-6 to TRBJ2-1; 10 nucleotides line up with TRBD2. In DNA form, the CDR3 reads TGTGCCAGCAGTTACCGGACTAGCGGAAACAATGAGCAGTTCTTC. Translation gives CASSYRTSGNNEQFF.